By share, the clone carrying this T cell receptor beta chain counts as medium-sized. As yet, its antigen is unknown. The sample is drawn from a study of spatial heterogeneity in lung cancer. Overall study findings and caveats: Circulating ubiquitous expanded tumor TCRs were observed more frequently at resection than at follow-up.

Each TCR cDNA molecule bore a unique molecular identifier. TCRdb re-derived calls from the 5' RACE reads in MiXCR, one entry per CDR3 protein. The table lists a few thousand distinct CDR3 sequences, 15% to 20% of them singletons, with 6.3% in the top ten. The CDR3 sequence is 16 residues long. Time point meaning: sample taken at primary tumor resection. The authors sequenced whole RNA from tumor, nontumor lung or frozen PBMC without sorting. Donation came from over 60 patients with untreated early-stage non-small cell lung cancer. The sequence was obtained from a male donor with early-stage non-small cell lung cancer. J is TRBJ2-1 and V is TRBV21-1; TRBD2 is the table's D call and was not checked against the DNA. TRBV21-1 represents a pseudogene. The sample consisted of PBMCs, taken at surgery. CDR3 coding DNA: TGTGCCAGCAGCGGGTATAGCGGGGGGCTTTACAATGAGCAGTTCTTC. Its protein product is CASSGYSGGLYNEQFF.